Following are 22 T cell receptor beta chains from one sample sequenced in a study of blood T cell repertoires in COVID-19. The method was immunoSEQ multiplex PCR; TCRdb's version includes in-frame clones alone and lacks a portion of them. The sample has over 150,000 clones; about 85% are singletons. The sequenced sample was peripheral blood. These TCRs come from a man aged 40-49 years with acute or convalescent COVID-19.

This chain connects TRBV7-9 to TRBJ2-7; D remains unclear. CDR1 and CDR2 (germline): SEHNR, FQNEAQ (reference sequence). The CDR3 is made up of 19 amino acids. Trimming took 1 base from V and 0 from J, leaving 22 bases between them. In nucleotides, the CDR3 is TGTGCCAGCAGCTTAGAGGCAAGCTTAGAAGTCCCTAGCTCCTACGAGCAGTACTTC. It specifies CASSLEASLEVPSSYEQYF. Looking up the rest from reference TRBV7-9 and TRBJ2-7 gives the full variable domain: DTGVSQNPRHKITKRGQNVTFRCDPISEHNRLYWYRQTLGQGPEFLTYFQNEAQLEKSRLLSDRFSAERPKGSFSTLEIQRTEQGDSAMYLCASSLEASLEVPSSYEQYFGPGTRLTVT.

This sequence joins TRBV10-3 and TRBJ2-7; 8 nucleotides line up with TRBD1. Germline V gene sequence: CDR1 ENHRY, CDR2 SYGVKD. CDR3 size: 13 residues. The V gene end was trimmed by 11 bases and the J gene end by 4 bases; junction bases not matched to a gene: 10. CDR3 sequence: CAVQGADSYEQYF. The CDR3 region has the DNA TGTGCCGTCCAGGGGGCAGACTCTTACGAGCAGTACTTC.

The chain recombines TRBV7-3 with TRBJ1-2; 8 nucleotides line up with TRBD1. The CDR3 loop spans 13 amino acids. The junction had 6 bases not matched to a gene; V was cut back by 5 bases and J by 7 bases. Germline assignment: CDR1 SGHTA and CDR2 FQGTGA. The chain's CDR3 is CASSPDREGGYTF. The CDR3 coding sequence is TGTGCCAGCAGCCCGGACAGGGAAGGTGGCTACACCTTC.

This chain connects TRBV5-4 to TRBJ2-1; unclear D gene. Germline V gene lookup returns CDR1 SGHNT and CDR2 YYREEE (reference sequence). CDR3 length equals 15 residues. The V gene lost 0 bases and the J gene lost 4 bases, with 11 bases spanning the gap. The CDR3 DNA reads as TGTGCCAGCAGCTTGGACCCGCGGAGTTACAATGAGCAGTTCTTC. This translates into CASSLDPRSYNEQFF.

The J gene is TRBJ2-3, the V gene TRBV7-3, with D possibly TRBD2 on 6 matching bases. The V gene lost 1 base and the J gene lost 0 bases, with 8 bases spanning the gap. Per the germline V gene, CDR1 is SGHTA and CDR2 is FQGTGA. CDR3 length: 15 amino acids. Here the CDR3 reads CASSLSGTSTDTQYF. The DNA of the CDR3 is TGTGCCAGCAGCTTAAGCGGGACTAGCACAGATACGCAGTATTTT.

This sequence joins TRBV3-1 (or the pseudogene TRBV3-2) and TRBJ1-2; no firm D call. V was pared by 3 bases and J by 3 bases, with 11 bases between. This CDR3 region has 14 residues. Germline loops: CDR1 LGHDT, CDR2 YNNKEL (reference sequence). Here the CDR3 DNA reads TGTGCCAGCAGCCATGGGCGGGGTGACTATGGCTACACCTTC. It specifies CASSHGRGDYGYTF.

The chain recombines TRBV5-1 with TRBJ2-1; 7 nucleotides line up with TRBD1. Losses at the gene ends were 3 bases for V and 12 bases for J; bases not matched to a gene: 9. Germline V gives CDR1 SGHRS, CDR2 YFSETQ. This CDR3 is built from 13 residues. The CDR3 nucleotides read TGCGCCAGCAGCTCCCTCGACAGGGCCGGGCAGTTCTTC. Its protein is CASSSLDRAGQFF. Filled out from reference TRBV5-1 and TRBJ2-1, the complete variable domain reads KAGVTQTPRYLIKTRGQQVTLSCSPISGHRSVSWYQQTPGQGLQFLFEYFSETQRNKGNFPGRFSGRQFSNSRSEMNVSTLELGDSALYLCASSSLDRAGQFFGPGTRLTVL.

In DNA form, the CDR3 reads TGTGCCAGCAGCGTAGCCCCGACAGGTCGTCAAGAGACCCAGTACTTC. Residues: CASSVAPTGRQETQYF. The V call is TRBV9, the J call TRBJ2-5; possible D gene TRBD1, 6 bases. Trimming cost V 0 bases and J 2 bases, with 14 bases left between them. The germline CDR1 and CDR2 sequences are SGDLS and YYNGEE. The CDR3 runs 16 residues. Full variable domain (outside the CDR3, taken from reference TRBV9 and TRBJ2-5): DSGVTQTPKHLITATGQRVTLRCSPRSGDLSVYWYQQSLDQGLQFLIQYYNGEERAKGNILERFSAQQFPDLHSELNLSSLELGDSALYFCASSVAPTGRQETQYFGPGTRLLVL.

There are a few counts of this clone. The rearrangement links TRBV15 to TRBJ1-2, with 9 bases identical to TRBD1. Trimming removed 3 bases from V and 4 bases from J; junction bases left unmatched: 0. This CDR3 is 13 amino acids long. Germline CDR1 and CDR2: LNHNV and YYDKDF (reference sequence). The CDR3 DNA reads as TGTGCCACCAGCAGGACAGGGGGCTATGGCTACACCTTC. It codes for CATSRTGGYGYTF.

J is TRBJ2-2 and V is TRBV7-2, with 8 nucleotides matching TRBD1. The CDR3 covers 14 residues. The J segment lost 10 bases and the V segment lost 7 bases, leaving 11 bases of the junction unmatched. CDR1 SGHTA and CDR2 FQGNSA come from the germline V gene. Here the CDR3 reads CASTSETGAVELFF. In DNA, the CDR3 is TGTGCCAGCACCTCAGAGACAGGGGCCGTGGAGCTGTTTTTT.

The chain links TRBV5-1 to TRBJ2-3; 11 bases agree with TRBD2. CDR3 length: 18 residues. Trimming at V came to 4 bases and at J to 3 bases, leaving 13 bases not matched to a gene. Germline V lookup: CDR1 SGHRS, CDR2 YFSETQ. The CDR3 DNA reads TGCGCCAGCAGCCCAGGGTCTAGCGGGGGGTTCGAAACAGATACGCAGTATTTT. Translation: CASSPGSSGGFETDTQYF.

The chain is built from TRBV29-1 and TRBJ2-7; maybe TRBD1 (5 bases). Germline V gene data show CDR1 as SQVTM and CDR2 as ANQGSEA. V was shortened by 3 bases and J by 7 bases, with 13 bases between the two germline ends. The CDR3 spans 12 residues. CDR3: CSVESGIREQYF. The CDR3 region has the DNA TGCAGCGTTGAGTCAGGGATTAGGGAGCAGTACTTC.

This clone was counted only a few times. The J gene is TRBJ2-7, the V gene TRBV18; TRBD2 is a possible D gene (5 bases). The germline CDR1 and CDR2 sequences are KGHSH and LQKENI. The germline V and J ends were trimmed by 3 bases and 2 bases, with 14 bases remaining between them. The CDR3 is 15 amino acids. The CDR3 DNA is TGTGCCAGCTCACCCGAGGACTTACCTCCCTACGAGCAGTACTTC. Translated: CASSPEDLPPYEQYF. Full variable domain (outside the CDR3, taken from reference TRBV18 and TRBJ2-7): NAGVMQNPRHLVRRRGQEARLRCSPMKGHSHVYWYRQLPEEGLKFMVYLQKENIIDESGMPKERFSAEFPKEGPSILRIQQVVRGDSAAYFCASSPEDLPPYEQYFGPGTRLTVT.

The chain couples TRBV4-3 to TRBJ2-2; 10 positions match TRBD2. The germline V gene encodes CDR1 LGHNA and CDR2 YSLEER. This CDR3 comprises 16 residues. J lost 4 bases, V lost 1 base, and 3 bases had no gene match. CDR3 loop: CASSQASGGFTGELFF. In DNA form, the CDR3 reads TGCGCCAGCAGCCAAGCTAGCGGGGGTTTCACCGGGGAGCTGTTTTTT.

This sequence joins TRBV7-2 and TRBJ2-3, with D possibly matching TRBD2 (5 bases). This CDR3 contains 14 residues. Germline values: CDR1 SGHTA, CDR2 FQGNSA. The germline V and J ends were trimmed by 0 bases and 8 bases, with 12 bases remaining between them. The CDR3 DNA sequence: TGTGCCAGCAGCTTAGCCCTAGCAGCTGGTACGCAGTATTTT. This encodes CASSLALAAGTQYF.

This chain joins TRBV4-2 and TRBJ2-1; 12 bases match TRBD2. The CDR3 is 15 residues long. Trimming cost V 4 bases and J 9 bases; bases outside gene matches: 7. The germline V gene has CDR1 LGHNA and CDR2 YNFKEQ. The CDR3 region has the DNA TGTGCCAGCAGCCCCGGACTAGCGGGGTATGGTGAGCAGTTCTTC. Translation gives CASSPGLAGYGEQFF.

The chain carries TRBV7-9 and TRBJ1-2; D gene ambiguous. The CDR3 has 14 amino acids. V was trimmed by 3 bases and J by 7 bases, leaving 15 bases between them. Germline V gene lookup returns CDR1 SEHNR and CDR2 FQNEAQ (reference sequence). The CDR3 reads CASSLAAGRGGYTF. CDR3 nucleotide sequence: TGTGCCAGCAGCTTGGCGGCGGGTCGGGGTGGCTACACCTTC.

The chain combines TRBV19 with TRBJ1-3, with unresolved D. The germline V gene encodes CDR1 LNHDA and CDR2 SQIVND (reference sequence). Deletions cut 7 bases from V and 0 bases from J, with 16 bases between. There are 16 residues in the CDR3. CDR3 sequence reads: CASTSGPGNSGNTIYF. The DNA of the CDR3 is TGTGCCAGTACCTCAGGTCCAGGAAACTCTGGAAACACCATATATTTT.

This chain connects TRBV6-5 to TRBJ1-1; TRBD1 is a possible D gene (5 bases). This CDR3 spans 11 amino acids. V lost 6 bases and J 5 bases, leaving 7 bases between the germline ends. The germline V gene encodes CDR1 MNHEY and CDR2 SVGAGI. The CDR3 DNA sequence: TGTGCCAGCAGACGGGGGACTGAAGCTTTCTTT. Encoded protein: CASRRGTEAFF.

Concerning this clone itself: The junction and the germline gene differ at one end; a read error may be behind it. DNA of the CDR3: TGTGCCAGCAGCCCGACTAGCGGGGGGGCCCCCCACTTC. This codes for CASSPTSGGAPHF. The chain combines TRBV7-2 with TRBJ2-5; 14 nucleotides line up with TRBD2. The V gene's germline CDR1 is SGHTA and CDR2 FQGNSA. CDR3 size: 13 residues.

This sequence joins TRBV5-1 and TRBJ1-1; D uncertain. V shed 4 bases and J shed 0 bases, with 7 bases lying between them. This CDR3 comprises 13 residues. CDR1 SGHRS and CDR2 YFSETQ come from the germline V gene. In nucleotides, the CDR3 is TGCGCCAGCAGCCGTGAGGTGAACACTGAAGCTTTCTTT. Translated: CASSREVNTEAFF.

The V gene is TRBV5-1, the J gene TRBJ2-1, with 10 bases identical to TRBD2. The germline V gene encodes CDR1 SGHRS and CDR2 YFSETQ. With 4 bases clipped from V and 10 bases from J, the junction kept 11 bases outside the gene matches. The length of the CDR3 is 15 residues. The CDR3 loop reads CASSALAGDVREQFF. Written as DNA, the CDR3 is TGCGCCAGCAGCGCGCTAGCGGGGGACGTTAGAGAGCAGTTCTTC.